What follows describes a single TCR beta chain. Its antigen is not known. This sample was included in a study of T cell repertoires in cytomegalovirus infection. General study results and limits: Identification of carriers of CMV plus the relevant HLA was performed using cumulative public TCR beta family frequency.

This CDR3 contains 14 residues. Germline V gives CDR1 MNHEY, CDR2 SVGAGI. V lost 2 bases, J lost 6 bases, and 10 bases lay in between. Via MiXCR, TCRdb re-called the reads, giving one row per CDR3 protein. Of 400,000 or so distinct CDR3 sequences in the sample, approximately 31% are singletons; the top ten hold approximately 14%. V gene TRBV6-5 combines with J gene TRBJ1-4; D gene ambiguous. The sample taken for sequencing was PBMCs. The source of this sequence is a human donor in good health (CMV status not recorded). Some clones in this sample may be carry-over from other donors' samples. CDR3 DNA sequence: TGTGCCAGCAGTTACCGGGCGGGCGATGAAAAACTGTTTTTT. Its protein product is CASSYRAGDEKLFF.